The 20 T cell receptor beta chains given below trace back to one sample, sequenced in a study of cytomegalovirus exposure and HLA in healthy donors. The PCR ran on 60 Vbeta and 13 Jbeta primers. Sequencing was performed with immunoSEQ multiplex PCR; in TCRdb, only in-frame clones are kept and a portion is missing. This table lists under 200,000 clones. Sequenced: PBMCs. These receptors were obtained from a man aged 30 to 45 in good health and CMV-seronegative.

This chain connects TRBV2 to TRBJ1-5, with D perhaps TRBD1 (6 bases). The CDR3 spans 16 residues. The germline gives CDR1 SNHLY, CDR2 FYNNEI. Trimming took 2 bases from V and 0 from J, leaving 11 bases between them. As DNA, the CDR3 is TGTGCCAGCAGTGAAAGGGGGTACGATAGCAATCAGCCCCAGCATTTT. As protein: CASSERGYDSNQPQHF.

CDR3 in amino acids: CASSWFGGENTEAFF. In DNA, the CDR3 is TGTGCCAGCAGCTGGTTTGGGGGGGAGAACACTGAAGCTTTCTTT. This chain uses TRBV5-6 with TRBJ1-1; D is perhaps TRBD1 (5 bases). Trimming cost V 3 bases and J 1 base, with 13 bases left between them. CDR1 and CDR2 (germline): SGHDT, YYEEEE. The CDR3 sequence is 15 residues long.

The rearrangement links TRBV23-1 to TRBJ2-1; TRBD1 agrees at 7 bases. TRBV23-1 qualifies as an ORF whose function is uncertain. This CDR3 is 15 amino acids long. The V gene end was trimmed by 6 bases and the J gene end by 2 bases; junction bases not matched to a gene: 7. CDR3: CASRSTGRPYNEQFF. CDR3 nucleotides: TGCGCCAGCAGGTCGACAGGGCGCCCCTACAATGAGCAGTTCTTC.

V gene TRBV30 combines with J gene TRBJ2-2; 9 positions match TRBD2. J was trimmed by 1 base and V by 4 bases; bases with no gene match: 7. Germline CDR1 GTSNPN, CDR2 SVGIG (reference sequence). The CDR3 totals 16 residues. The CDR3, as DNA: TGTGCCTGGATTGGCGGGAGGGCCGGGAACACCGGGGAGCTGTTTTTT. This encodes CAWIGGRAGNTGELFF. The whole variable domain, filled in from reference TRBV30 and TRBJ2-2, reads SQTIHQWPATLVQPVGSPLSLECTVEGTSNPNLYWYRQAAGRGLQLLFYSVGIGQISSEVPQNLSASRPQDRQFILSSKKLLLSDSGFYLCAWIGGRAGNTGELFFGEGSRLTVL.

The chain links TRBV7-2 to TRBJ2-1; 11 nucleotides line up with TRBD1. V was clipped by 4 bases and J by 14 bases; unmatched bases: 7. CDR3 size: 13 residues. In germline, CDR1 is SGHTA, CDR2 FQGNSA. The CDR3, as DNA: TGTGCCAGCAGCTACCCAGGACAGGGGGCGAAGTTCTTC. Encoded protein: CASSYPGQGAKFF.

This chain connects TRBV11-3 to TRBJ1-1; 12 positions agree with TRBD1. CDR3 length: 15 residues. The germline V gene encodes CDR1 SGHNT and CDR2 YENEEA. Germline trimming cut 2 bases from V and 11 bases from J; bases unmatched to any gene: 9. CDR3 bases: TGTGCCAGCAGCTTAACCGGGACAGGGGGCGAAGTGGCTTTCTTT. Protein: CASSLTGTGGEVAFF. Filled out from reference TRBV11-3 and TRBJ1-1, the complete variable domain reads EAGVVQSPRYKIIEKKQPVAFWCNPISGHNTLYWYLQNLGQGPELLIRYENEEAVDDSQLPKDRFSAERLKGVDSTLKIQPAELGDSAVYLCASSLTGTGGEVAFFGQGTRLTVV.

The chain employs TRBV29-1 and TRBJ2-3, with D unclear. V gave up 0 bases and J gave up 1 base, with 8 bases separating them. CDR1 is SQVTM, CDR2 ANQGSEA, per germline. The CDR3 loop spans 14 amino acids. The CDR3 sequence: CSVEDPLRTDTQYF. The CDR3 DNA reads as TGCAGCGTTGAAGATCCCCTACGCACAGATACGCAGTATTTT.

The V and J genes are TRBV7-2 and TRBJ2-5; D gene ambiguous. CDR1 SGHTA and CDR2 FQGNSA come from the germline V gene. Deletions cut 1 base from V and 0 bases from J, with 9 bases between. The CDR3 loop spans 15 amino acids. CDR3 sequence: CASSLGLADQETQYF. The DNA for the CDR3 is TGTGCCAGCAGCTTAGGACTTGCGGACCAAGAGACCCAGTACTTC.

CDR3 in amino acids: CASSPIERGGQPQHF. The CDR3 region has the DNA TGCGCCAGCAGCCCTATAGAGAGGGGAGGTCAGCCCCAGCATTTT. This rearrangement joins TRBV4-1 to TRBJ1-5; D is possibly TRBD1 (5 bases). The length of the CDR3 is 15 residues. V gave up 4 bases and J gave up 6 bases, with 16 bases separating them. Germline V CDR1 and CDR2: MGHRA, YSYEKL.

The chain recombines TRBV15 with TRBJ1-2, with D possibly being TRBD1 (5 bases). Trimming shortened V by 1 base and J by 0 bases, and 12 bases separated the two germline ends. The CDR3 contains 16 residues. Germline values: CDR1 LNHNV, CDR2 YYDKDF (reference sequence). CDR3 sequence: CATSRVQGIANYGYTF. The CDR3 nucleotides read TGTGCCACCAGCAGAGTTCAGGGAATAGCTAACTATGGCTACACCTTC.

The chain joins TRBV15 to TRBJ2-1, with 8 bases fitting TRBD2. V was pared by 3 bases and J by 9 bases, with 13 bases of the junction left unmatched. CDR1 and CDR2 (germline): LNHNV, YYDKDF (reference sequence). The CDR3 runs 16 residues. CDR3 region: CATSRGAGGSIAEQFF. The DNA of the CDR3 is TGTGCCACCAGCAGGGGCGCGGGGGGTAGCATAGCTGAGCAGTTCTTC.

V gene TRBV7-9 combines with J gene TRBJ2-5; 10 bases fit TRBD2. J was trimmed by 4 bases and V by 0 bases; bases with no gene match: 8. Germline assignment: CDR1 SEHNR and CDR2 FQNEAQ (reference sequence). The CDR3 totals 17 residues. The CDR3 region has the DNA TGTGCCAGCAGCTTAGCTACATCTAGCGGGAGTGGAGAGACCCAGTACTTC. Its translation is CASSLATSSGSGETQYF.

This chain connects TRBV5-1 to TRBJ1-1, with 7 bases that match TRBD1. CDR3 length: 15 amino acids. Trimming at V came to 3 bases and at J to 4 bases, leaving 9 bases not matched to a gene. Germline values: CDR1 SGHRS, CDR2 YFSETQ. DNA for the CDR3: TGCGCCAGCAGCTCCGAGACAGGGTTTCTCACTGAAGCTTTCTTT. Protein product: CASSSETGFLTEAFF.

The CDR3 nucleotides read TGTGCCAGCAGGGCGGGGGGGCCCTACAATGAGCAGTTCTTC. Its translation is CASRAGGPYNEQFF. The V gene is TRBV6-5, the J gene TRBJ2-1; TRBD2 matches at 9 bases. Trimming cost V 6 bases and J 2 bases; bases outside gene matches: 2. Germline lookup yields CDR1 MNHEY and CDR2 SVGAGI. The CDR3 runs to 14 residues.

V is TRBV28 and J is TRBJ1-4; maybe TRBD1 (6 bases). CDR3 length: 16 residues. Trimming shortened V by 4 bases and J by 4 bases, and 16 bases separated the two germline ends. Germline CDR1 and CDR2: MDHEN and SYDVKM. The CDR3 loop reads CASSSMTGSVNEKLFF. The CDR3 DNA reads as TGTGCCAGCAGTTCGATGACAGGATCGGTTAATGAAAAACTGTTTTTT.

This chain uses TRBV25-1 with TRBJ2-5; D gene uncertain. This CDR3 is 15 amino acids long. V dropped 3 bases and J dropped 1 base, with 12 bases sitting between them. CDR1 and CDR2 from the germline V gene are MGHDK and SYGVNS. CDR3 nucleotide sequence: TGTGCCAGCAGTGACGGGTATAAGTTCCAAGAGACCCAGTACTTC. Protein: CASSDGYKFQETQYF.

The chain combines TRBV27 with TRBJ2-7; 12 bases agree with TRBD2. CDR1 and CDR2 (germline): MNHEY, SMNVEV (reference sequence). The J segment lost 3 bases and the V segment lost 5 bases, leaving 8 bases of the junction unmatched. There are 16 residues in the CDR3. The CDR3 protein is CASSQILAGGLYEQYF. The CDR3 DNA is TGTGCCAGCAGTCAGATACTAGCGGGGGGCCTCTACGAGCAGTACTTC.

The rearrangement uses TRBV14 and TRBJ2-7; D possibly corresponds to TRBD1 (5 bases). The germline V gene has CDR1 SGHDN and CDR2 FVKESK. CDR3 length: 15 amino acids. V dropped 3 bases and J dropped 0 bases, with 12 bases sitting between them. For the CDR3, the DNA is TGTGCCAGCAGCCATGCAGGGTCAATCTCCTACGAGCAGTACTTC. The encoded protein is CASSHAGSISYEQYF. Full variable domain (rest looked up from reference TRBV14 and TRBJ2-7): EAGVTQFPSHSVIEKGQTVTLRCDPISGHDNLYWYRRVMGKEIKFLLHFVKESKQDESGMPNNRFLAERTGGTYSTLKVQPAELEDSGVYFCASSHAGSISYEQYFGPGTRLTVT.

V is TRBV19 and J is TRBJ2-1, with 9 nucleotides matching TRBD2. The CDR3 contains 15 residues. Trimming removed 10 bases from V and 7 bases from J; junction bases left unmatched: 14. Germline CDR1 is LNHDA and CDR2 is SQIVND (reference sequence). CDR3 amino acids: CATSMAGGPRNEQFF. The CDR3 DNA reads as TGTGCCACCTCTATGGCGGGAGGGCCGAGGAATGAGCAGTTCTTC.

The CDR3 DNA is TGTGCCAGTGCATCGGGACAGAGCACAGATACGCAGTATTTT. Translation: CASASGQSTDTQYF. The V gene is TRBV19, the J gene TRBJ2-3; 7 nucleotides line up with TRBD1. The CDR3 runs to 14 residues. Germline V CDR1 and CDR2: LNHDA, SQIVND (reference sequence). The V gene end was trimmed by 8 bases and the J gene end by 0 bases; junction bases not matched to a gene: 5.